This is a list of T cell receptor beta chains from one sample in a study of shared clonotypes between healthy human individuals. Data came from immunoSEQ multiplex PCR; TCRdb stores just in-frame clones and leaves some out. The sample lists 1.5 million to 2.5 million clones; about 95% were seen once. Input material: naive CD8+ T cells sorted from blood. The receptors shown here come from a man aged 18 to 30 in good health. The conserved cysteine and the conserved F or W are not part of the CDR3 here. A D gene is named only where the DNA matches it firmly. Clone size appears in some rows only: once, few, many, or a class for an expanded clone.

TRBJ1-2	14	TRBV4-3	.	.	ASSQERGLANYGYT
TRBJ1-2	11	TRBV19	.	.	ASSMRADYGYT
TRBJ2-1	14	TRBV27	TRBD2	.	ASSLRGGSSYNEQF
TRBJ2-7	12	TRBV27	.	.	ASSPRTASYEQY
TRBJ1-3	13	TRBV9	.	.	ASSVGQRSGNTIY
TRBJ1-1	9	TRBV29-1	.	.	SVGPLTEAF
TRBJ2-1	14	TRBV5-4	TRBD2	.	ASSTPPPSGSGEQF
TRBJ2-3	13	TRBV7-6	.	.	ASSSPTFSTDTQY
TRBJ2-1	10	TRBV28	.	once	ASSFSDNEQF
TRBJ2-6	15	TRBV11-2	.	.	ASSLGPGGTGANVLT
TRBJ2-1	12	TRBV4-3	.	.	ASSQGRRGDEQF
TRBJ2-1	13	TRBV5-1	TRBD2	.	ASSVTSGSYNEQF
TRBJ1-4	18	TRBV4-3	TRBD1	.	ASSQGLVSGGTPTNEKLF
TRBJ1-4	14	TRBV7-9	TRBD1	.	ASSPNATGTSEKLF
TRBJ1-2	11	TRBV6-1	.	.	ASSGDNLYGYT
TRBJ1-1	10	TRBV7-9	.	.	ASSLGGAEAF
TRBJ1-2	11	TRBV29-1	.	.	SVDRSENYGYT
TRBJ2-4	13	TRBV7-9	.	.	ASSLLGEPGNIQY
TRBJ2-7	13	TRBV13	.	.	ASSTDRISSYEQY
TRBJ1-1	12	TRBV19	TRBD1	.	ASMGQGIPTEAF
TRBJ2-1	13	TRBV28	TRBD2	few	ASSLLAGGNNEQF
.	10	TRBV7-9	.	.	ASSRDTYEQY
TRBJ2-2	11	TRBV7-9	.	.	ASPGSGTGELF
TRBJ2-1	11	TRBV28	.	.	ASSLQLTNEQF
TRBJ1-3	12	TRBV5-6	.	once	ASSIGLPGNTIY
TRBJ1-2	13	TRBV12-1	.	.	ASSEQGGILYGYT
TRBJ2-1	12	TRBV5-1	TRBD2	once	ASSGSGRAEEQF